Described below is a single TCR beta chain sequence and its context. Its specific antigen is unknown. Within one base of it there is no much larger clone, and no base qualities were kept. These data originate in a study of T cell responses to AZD1222 COVID-19 vaccine (dated by TCRdb to about 2021). Notes on the research overall: A total of around 240 trial participants underwent TCR sequencing, of whom nearly 210 received two doses of AZD1222 and about 26 received two doses of the MenACWY control vaccine. Trial participants were enrolled by age into 18-55, 56-69 and 70-plus year subgroups, with around 150, 28 and 57 TCR-sequenced participants respectively.

What the work shows at the level of the full study, not this receptor alone: The 56-69-year group was small, and its depth increase did not reach significance, likely because of low power. Conclusions about previously exposed vaccinees are limited, since just a handful of AZD1222 recipients were seropositive for SARS-CoV-2 at baseline. Reportedly, close to half of the unique spike-specific TCRs recognized epitopes lying outside the regions that are mutated in the B.1.351 and B.1.1.7 variants. Participants were mostly white British, with more females than males. The authors suggested clonal diversity may have been underestimated. After two AZD1222 doses, spike-specific TCR breadth and depth were significantly higher than at day 0 and than in MenACWY recipients. No day 14 peak-response samples were available, so repertoires were characterized only after the peak T cell response. Vaccine-associated CD4 TCRs spanned the whole spike protein, with dominant responses in regions 160-218 and 743-854.

For CDR1 and CDR2, the germline V gene lists SQVTM and ANQGSEA. Trimming at the junction amounts to 7 bases on V and 5 bases on J, and the germline ends lie 20 bases apart. CDR3 length: 15 amino acids, cysteine to phenylalanine. Only the CDR3 DNA is retained, 45 bases long and in frame from the first base. The time point label, as the study defines it: about 28 days (+/-7) after the second vaccine dose. AZD1222 recipients with second doses at about 4 weeks or about 12 weeks were pooled, because spike-specific TCR depth and breadth did not differ between schedules. Vaccinee samples came from UK trials COV001 and COV002, including a single-blind randomized controlled phase 2/3 trial of AZD1222 (ChAdOx1 nCoV-19) in healthy adults. For TCRbeta chain sequencing, PBMC samples were collected from trial participants at day 0 and at day 28 after the second dose. The CDR3 regions of human TCRbeta chains were analyzed by immunosequencing. As for how the authors treated the data: Repertoire TCRs were checked for matches against a reference library of SARS-CoV-2-specific TCRs that had been generated using the MIRA antigen-specificity platform. Breadth meant the fraction of unique TCRs that were SARS-CoV-2-associated, whereas depth meant the fraction of total T cells that were SARS-CoV-2-associated. Using the MIRA data, each spike-specific TCR was assigned both to the spike region to which the TCR was reactive and to a CD4 or CD8 class. Log10-transformed breadth and depth values were compared by one-way ANOVA with Sidak's multiple comparisons tests. In its TCRdb copy, this immuneACCESS table keeps in-frame sequences only and misses some clones. Where compared with another copy, unresolved V genes explain less than half of these, and the others have no known cause. V and J calls and clone size are as listed in that table; D and trimming were resolved from the DNA. This sample lists 65,000 to 85,000 clones; about 80% were detected once. Of the sample, roughly 13% falls within the top ten clones.

This TCR was recovered from an adult who received the AZD1222 COVID-19 vaccine. Material: peripheral blood, obtained 28 days after the second AZD1222 dose. The V and J segments used are TRBV29-1 and TRBJ1-4, and TRBD1 may be the D gene, going by 6 matching bases. CDR3 sequence: CSARPATGINEKLFF. Here is the DNA: TGCAGCGCCAGACCAGCCACAGGGATAAATGAAAAACTGTTTTTT.